This TCR beta chain was retrieved from a study of long-term antiretroviral therapy in people with HIV. Overall study findings and caveats: Within the repertoire, clones expanded before ART were dominant at all time points. An increase in diversity followed ART, yet levels stayed below transplant donor controls.

Treated in the United States were all of the participants with HIV. In each sample, about 0.95-11 million cryopreserved PBMC were present before DNA extraction. The CDR3 covers 11 residues. The V gene lost 1 base and the J gene lost 6 bases, with 5 bases spanning the gap. In germline, CDR1 is DFQATT, CDR2 SNEGSKA (reference sequence). On this clone: The antigen is undetermined.

Investigators performed immunoSEQ version v3.0 at survey level. Data came from immunoSEQ multiplex PCR; TCRdb stores just in-frame clones and leaves some out. The repertoire consists of 24,000 or so clones, with 85% occurring once and the leading ten covering 8% to 10%. Material: unsorted PBMCs, obtained 2.3 years after starting antiretroviral therapy. The sequence was collected from a man between 35 and 55 years old with HIV. The V and J genes are TRBV20-1 and TRBJ2-3; D is unclear. This CDR3 reads CSARGWDTQYF. In nucleotides, the CDR3 is TGCAGTGCTAGAGGCTGGGATACGCAGTATTTT.